These 22 T cell receptor beta chains originate from one sample sequenced in a study of OX40 agonist ivuxolimab in advanced cancers. Generated by immunoSEQ multiplex PCR, the TCRdb table keeps only in-frame clones and is missing some. The sample shows about 84,000 clones, approximately 89% of them seen only once. The material was CD4+ or CD8+ T cells sorted from blood, obtained in a trial of the OX40 agonist ivuxolimab. The source is an adult with an advanced solid tumor such as melanoma, head and neck, liver or kidney cancer.

The V gene is TRBV6-1, the J gene TRBJ2-2; a possible D gene is TRBD2 (5 bases). CDR1 and CDR2 from the germline V gene are MNHNS and SASEGT. The CDR3 extends over 15 amino acids. V was shortened by 7 bases and J by 2 bases, with 14 bases between the two germline ends. CDR3 in amino acids: CASKPIGRNTGELFF. Written as DNA, the CDR3 is TGTGCCAGCAAGCCCATTGGGAGAAACACCGGGGAGCTGTTTTTT.

This rearrangement joins TRBV9 to TRBJ2-1; a weak D match, TRBD2 (6 bases). The CDR3 contains 15 residues. CDR1 and CDR2 (germline): SGDLS, YYNGEE. The V end was cut by 6 bases, the J end by 3 bases, with 16 bases between. The CDR3 nucleotides are TGTGCCAGCACCTCGGGCGGGGAAGTCTACAATGAGCAGTTCTTC. This sequence encodes CASTSGGEVYNEQFF. The whole variable domain, remainder taken from reference TRBV9 and TRBJ2-1, is DSGVTQTPKHLITATGQRVTLRCSPRSGDLSVYWYQQSLDQGLQFLIQYYNGEERAKGNILERFSAQQFPDLHSELNLSSLELGDSALYFCASTSGGEVYNEQFFGPGTRLTVL.

This clone was counted between two and nine times. The J gene is TRBJ1-1, the V gene TRBV7-9; TRBD1 aligns across 8 bases. V shed 4 bases, J shed 3 bases, and the junction held 4 bases outside the gene matches. This CDR3 has 14 amino acids. CDR1 SEHNR and CDR2 FQNEAQ come from the germline V gene (reference sequence). CDR3 coding DNA: TGTGCCAGCAGCTCCCGGACAGGGTACACTGAAGCTTTCTTT. Its protein is CASSSRTGYTEAFF.

This sequence joins TRBV9 and TRBJ1-2; D gene ambiguous. The V and J ends lost 0 bases and 8 bases respectively, with 11 bases between them. The germline V gene encodes CDR1 SGDLS and CDR2 YYNGEE. The CDR3 loop spans 13 amino acids. The DNA of the CDR3 is TGTGCCAGCAGCGTAGAGGTTGTCGGGGGCTACACCTTC. Translation gives CASSVEVVGGYTF.

The V and J genes are TRBV11-2 and TRBJ2-1; the match to TRBD2 covers 8 bases. Germline lookup yields CDR1 SGHAT and CDR2 FQNNGV. V shed 2 bases and J 7 bases; nucleotides not matched to a gene: 7. This CDR3 has 15 residues. The CDR3 here is CASSLSGGAVNEQFF. In nucleotides, the CDR3 is TGTGCCAGCAGCTTATCCGGGGGGGCCGTGAATGAGCAGTTCTTC.

The chain employs TRBV28 and TRBJ2-3, with D possibly being TRBD2 (6 bases). This CDR3 spans 15 amino acids. Looked up from germline, CDR1 is MDHEN and CDR2 is SYDVKM. Trimming stripped 2 bases from V and 0 bases from J, with 9 bases between. Written as DNA, the CDR3 is TGTGCCAGCAGTTTAGTGGGGACTAGCACAGATACGCAGTATTTT. Translation: CASSLVGTSTDTQYF. The entire variable domain, with the rest obtained from reference TRBV28 and TRBJ2-3, is as follows: DVKVTQSSRYLVKRTGEKVFLECVQDMDHENMFWYRQDPGLGLRLIYFSYDVKMKEKGDIPEGYSVSREKKERFSLILESASTNQTSMYLCASSLVGTSTDTQYFGPGTRLTVL.

The gene calls are TRBV27 and TRBJ2-1; 7 bases align to TRBD1. V was clipped by 5 bases and J by 3 bases; unmatched bases: 7. Germline CDR1 and CDR2: MNHEY and SMNVEV (reference sequence). This CDR3 is built from 15 residues. The CDR3 DNA follows: TGTGCCAGCAGTCCCCGACAGGGATTCTACAATGAGCAGTTCTTC. This gives the protein CASSPRQGFYNEQFF.

V gene TRBV6-6 combines with J gene TRBJ2-7; TRBD2 agrees at 11 bases. With 4 bases clipped from V and 2 bases from J, the junction kept 4 bases outside the gene matches. Per the germline V gene, CDR1 is MNHNY and CDR2 is SVGAGI (reference sequence). CDR3 length: 15 residues. The DNA of the CDR3 is TGTGCCAGCAGTTCCCTAGCGGGAGGCCCCTACGAGCAGTACTTC. Its translation: CASSSLAGGPYEQYF.

This clone has a single count. The rearrangement joins TRBV28 to TRBJ2-3, with a possible D match to TRBD2 (5 bases). With 2 bases removed from V and 11 bases from J, the gap between germline ends came to 11 bases. CDR1 and CDR2 (germline): MDHEN, SYDVKM. The CDR3 extends over 12 amino acids. The DNA of the CDR3 is TGTGCCAGCAGTTTACTCCTCCGGGGGCAGTATTTT. It is translated as CASSLLLRGQYF.

This sequence joins TRBV5-1 and TRBJ2-3; 10 nucleotides match TRBD2. The V segment lost 1 base and the J segment 6 bases; nucleotides outside the gene matches: 11. Looked up from germline, CDR1 is SGHRS and CDR2 is YFSETQ. The CDR3 is 17 residues long. The CDR3 reads CASSLFGTSAPVDTQYF. The CDR3 DNA is TGCGCCAGCAGCTTGTTTGGGACTAGCGCCCCAGTGGATACGCAGTATTTT. Full variable domain (missing parts from reference TRBV5-1 and TRBJ2-3): KAGVTQTPRYLIKTRGQQVTLSCSPISGHRSVSWYQQTPGQGLQFLFEYFSETQRNKGNFPGRFSGRQFSNSRSEMNVSTLELGDSALYLCASSLFGTSAPVDTQYFGPGTRLTVL.

This chain uses TRBV2 with TRBJ2-7; D call uncertain. Per the germline V gene, CDR1 is SNHLY and CDR2 is FYNNEI. CDR3 size: 14 residues. Trimming took off 3 bases at V and 5 bases at J, with 14 bases between the two ends. The CDR3 coding sequence is TGTGCCAGCAGTGATCTGGGGATCTTGGACGAGCAGTACTTC. Protein: CASSDLGILDEQYF.

The chain carries TRBV19 and TRBJ1-1; no clear D gene. With 3 bases removed from V and 1 base from J, the gap between germline ends came to 12 bases. Germline loops: CDR1 LNHDA, CDR2 SQIVND (reference sequence). The CDR3 length is 15 residues. CDR3 in amino acids: CASSIPYDPNTEAFF. CDR3 sequence (DNA): TGTGCCAGTAGTATCCCGTACGATCCGAACACTGAAGCTTTCTTT.

The chain has TRBV7-8 and TRBJ1-5; maybe TRBD1 (6 bases). The V end was cut by 5 bases, the J end by 0 bases, with 14 bases between. Germline CDR1 and CDR2: SGHVS and FQNEAQ. The CDR3 totals 16 residues. Here the CDR3 DNA reads TGTGCCAGCAGCGTGAGGGGGGATAATAGCAATCAGCCCCAGCATTTT. Translation: CASSVRGDNSNQPQHF. The variable domain in full, completed from reference TRBV7-8 and TRBJ1-5, reads GAGVSQSPRYKVAKRGQDVALRCDPISGHVSLFWYQQALGQGPEFLTYFQNEAQLDKSGLPSDRFFAERPEGSVSTLKIQRTQQEDSAVYLCASSVRGDNSNQPQHFGDGTRLSIL.

The gene calls are TRBV5-1 and TRBJ2-7; D is uncertain. V lost 0 bases to trimming and J lost 2 bases, with 9 bases between them. Germline CDR1 SGHRS, CDR2 YFSETQ. The length of the CDR3 is 14 residues. CDR3 sequence reads: CASSLVGMTYEQYF. CDR3 coding DNA: TGCGCCAGCAGCTTGGTGGGGATGACCTACGAGCAGTACTTC.

The rearrangement links TRBV10-3 to TRBJ2-1, with 9 bases aligning to TRBD2. V dropped 10 bases and J dropped 4; count of bases not matched to a gene: 11. The germline gives CDR1 ENHRY, CDR2 SYGVKD. CDR3 length equals 15 residues. The CDR3 sequence is CASSASGATYNEQFF. The CDR3 DNA reads TGTGCCAGTTCGGCTAGCGGGGCGACTTACAATGAGCAGTTCTTC.

The V gene is TRBV2, the J gene TRBJ2-1; TRBD2 aligns across 11 bases. From germline, CDR1 is SNHLY and CDR2 FYNNEI. This CDR3 region has 18 residues. The J segment lost 4 bases and the V segment lost 4 bases, leaving 12 bases of the junction unmatched. For the CDR3, the DNA is TGTGCCAGCAGTGTAACTGCGTCTAGCGGGGGGTCATACAATGAGCAGTTCTTC. Its protein product is CASSVTASSGGSYNEQFF.

This clone was observed a single time. The chain carries TRBV11-2 and TRBJ2-7, with 11 bases aligning to TRBD2. After removal of 5 bases from V and 2 bases from J, the junction contained 17 bases not matched to a gene. There are 19 residues in the CDR3. CDR1 and CDR2 (germline): SGHAT, FQNNGV. DNA of the CDR3: TGTGCCAGCAGCCGTCGGGGCAGGTTAGGACTAGCGGGTCCCTACGAGCAGTACTTC. This gives the protein CASSRRGRLGLAGPYEQYF. The full variable domain, rest sourced from reference TRBV11-2 and TRBJ2-7, is EAGVAQSPRYKIIEKRQSVAFWCNPISGHATLYWYQQILGQGPKLLIQFQNNGVVDDSQLPKDRFSAERLKGVDSTLKIQPAKLEDSAVYLCASSRRGRLGLAGPYEQYFGPGTRLTVT.

The chain joins TRBV7-7 to TRBJ2-7; D unresolved. The CDR3 has 13 residues. V dropped 1 base and J dropped 3 bases, with 7 bases sitting between them. CDR1 and CDR2 (germline): SSHAT, FNYEAQ (reference sequence). The CDR3: CASSLDAGYEQYF. The CDR3 nucleotides are TGTGCCAGCAGCTTAGATGCAGGCTACGAGCAGTACTTC.

The table lists this clone with a few counts. The chain joins TRBV27 to TRBJ1-2, with 9 positions matching TRBD1. Germline V lookup: CDR1 MNHEY, CDR2 SMNVEV (reference sequence). The CDR3 has 18 residues. J lost 0 bases, V lost 6 bases, and 14 bases had no gene match. The CDR3 loop reads CASRQGQGPLLANYGYTF. In nucleotides, the CDR3 is TGTGCCAGCAGACAAGGACAGGGGCCCCTGTTAGCTAACTATGGCTACACCTTC.

V and J are TRBV5-4 and TRBJ2-3, with TRBD2 matching over 8 bases. J gave up 7 bases and V 4 bases, and 5 bases lay outside the gene matches. Germline V gene data show CDR1 as SGHNT and CDR2 as YYREEE (reference sequence). The CDR3 is made up of 13 amino acids. The CDR3 bases are TGTGCCAGCAGCCCCCGGACTAGCAATACGCAGTATTTT. Protein sequence: CASSPRTSNTQYF.

This chain connects TRBV5-5 to TRBJ1-5, with D tentatively TRBD1 (6 bases). The germline V gene has CDR1 SGHKS and CDR2 YYEKEE (reference sequence). The germline V and J ends were trimmed by 0 bases and 2 bases, with 12 bases remaining between them. The CDR3 runs 16 residues. The CDR3 coding sequence is TGTGCCAGCAGCTTGGAGGGGGGATGGGGCAATCAGCCCCAGCATTTT. Translation: CASSLEGGWGNQPQHF. The variable domain in full, with the rest retrieved from reference TRBV5-5 and TRBJ1-5, is DAGVTQSPTHLIKTRGQQVTLRCSPISGHKSVSWYQQVLGQGPQFIFQYYEKEERGRGNFPDRFSARQFPNYSSELNVNALLLGDSALYLCASSLEGGWGNQPQHFGDGTRLSIL.

The chain is built from TRBV2 and TRBJ2-5, with a possible D match to TRBD2 (6 bases). Germline V gene lookup returns CDR1 SNHLY and CDR2 FYNNEI. The CDR3 length is 13 residues. The V end lost 3 bases, the J end lost 2 bases, and 7 bases lay between the germline ends. CDR3 bases: TGTGCCAGCAGTGACGGGGGACAAGAGACCCAGTACTTC. The encoded protein is CASSDGGQETQYF.